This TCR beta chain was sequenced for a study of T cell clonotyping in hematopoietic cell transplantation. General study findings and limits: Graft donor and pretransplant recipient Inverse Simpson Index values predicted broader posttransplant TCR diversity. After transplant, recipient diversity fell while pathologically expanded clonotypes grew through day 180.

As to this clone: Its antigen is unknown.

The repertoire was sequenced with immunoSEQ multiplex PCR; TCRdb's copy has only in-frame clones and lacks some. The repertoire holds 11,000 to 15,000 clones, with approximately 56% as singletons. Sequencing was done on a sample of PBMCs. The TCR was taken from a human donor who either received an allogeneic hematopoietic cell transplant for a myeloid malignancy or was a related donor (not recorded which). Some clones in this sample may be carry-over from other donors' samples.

The CDR3 here is CASSGSGSSYEQYF. The CDR3 DNA reads TGTGCCAGCAGCGGTAGCGGGAGCTCCTACGAGCAGTACTTC. The rearrangement links TRBV7-2 to TRBJ2-7; 9 bases are shared with TRBD2. After removal of 5 bases from V and 0 bases from J, the junction contained 2 bases not matched to a gene. The CDR3 spans 14 residues. Germline V gene lookup returns CDR1 SGHTA and CDR2 FQGNSA.